This entry is about one T cell receptor (beta chain). The antigen it binds to is not known. There are no base qualities to consult, and no much larger clone falls within one base. The data stem from a study of shared clonotypes between healthy human individuals (dated by TCRdb to about 2020). Background for the entire study: The cohort comprised a couple of women and a few men aged 18 to 49 years. For each donor, CD4 naive and CD4 memory were each run on three plates, CD8 naive on two plates, and CD8 memory on one plate. To estimate repertoire size and how much clonotypes are shared between individuals, the study performed deep sequencing of blood TCR repertoires from about five healthy adults. Different laboratories and diverse techniques were used to prepare libraries and sequence TCR repertoires, to increase sequencing depth and limit assay-specific biases. Per donor, leukapheresis produced somewhere between about 0.94 and 9 billion PBMCs.

From the cysteine up to the phenylalanine, the CDR3 has a length of 15 residues. Just CDR3 DNA is preserved here, 45 bases in frame from base 1. From a lookup of the germline V gene, CDR1 and CDR2 are SGHRS and YFSETQ. The junction shows trimming of 4 bases on V and 6 bases on J, and the gene matches do not reach 4 bases of it. Study-wide findings and limitations: Compared with non-shared clonotypes, the clonotypes found in all four sorted-subset donors had higher generation probabilities. Pairwise subsampling indicated that sequencing depth was expected to affect the degree of clonotype sharing among donors. Because the study included a small number of donors, the genetic and exposure-history diversity represented was limited. Incomplete sequencing was indicated by rarefaction of sorted-subset datasets, despite the large sequencing depth. Naive subsets generally had larger estimated clonotype richness than memory subsets. Across a few donors, around 5% of naive CD4, approximately 3.5% of naive CD8, under 2.5% of memory CD4, and 0.4% of memory CD8 clonotypes were shared. Sampling was limited to blood, and TCR repertoires in tissue likely differ from TCR repertoires in blood.

The donors were healthy, HIV-negative adults with no recently reported acute infections or vaccinations. Only Caucasian adults living in Nashville, Tennessee, USA were represented among the donors. CD4+ T cells were enriched by magnetic negative selection; naive cells were then positively selected on CD45RA, and the negative fraction formed the memory subset. Blood was collected by leukapheresis, and PBMCs were isolated by Ficoll-Histopaque density gradient centrifugation and then cryopreserved in liquid nitrogen vapor phase. Purity and quantity of every magnetically sorted T cell population were checked by analytical flow cytometry. Genomic DNA was isolated from each sorted fraction and quantified by UV absorbance on a Nanodrop 2000c. Using the deep immunoSEQ assay, TCR CDR3 regions were amplified from genomic DNA by multiplex PCR. For each cell subset, the extracted genomic DNA was distributed evenly across all wells of several immunoSEQ 96-well plates, and each plate served as one replicate. For sorted subsets, about 200 ng genomic DNA, equal to tens of thousands of T cell genomes, was loaded into each replicate PCR. Purified libraries were measured with a Qubit 3.0 fluorometer, size-checked on a Bioanalyzer 2100, and measured again with the KAPA Library Quantification kit. A separate single-read 150-cycle Illumina NextSeq 550 flow cell was used to sequence each immunoSEQ 96-well plate. The original methods were these. Because the immunoSEQ output included only junctional sequences and no quality scores, the filtering could not be the same as the filtering used for full-length reads. Sequences were annotated with PyIR, a Python wrapper for IgBLAST v1.9, using IMGT germline references to assign V/J genes and CDR3. Reads were filtered out if the reads had weak V/J assignments (E-value above 1e-6), no CDR3, stop codons, out-of-frame junctions, or ambiguous translated residues. V3J clonotypes were defined as sequences sharing the same inferred V gene, J gene, and CDR3 amino acid sequence. The percentage overlap between two repertoires was calculated by dividing the number of shared unique clonotypes by the size of the smaller repertoire. Richness of each repertoire was evaluated using RTK rarefaction, the Chao1 estimator, and Recon v2.1 estimates of unobserved clonotypes. OLGA was used to compute generation probabilities for all TCRbeta clonotypes that the gDNA method yielded from several donors. What TCRdb holds here is the immuneACCESS table cut down to in-frame rearrangements. Part of the clones is not present; checked against another copy, under half of the missing clones reflect an unresolved V gene, and the others are unexplained. The V and J calls and clone size are taken from that table; D and trimming were inferred from the DNA. The sample includes roughly 2.2 million clones, with around 93% observed a single time. The ten largest clones take up approximately 0.39% of the sample.

The specimen sequenced was naive CD4+ T cells from PBMCs. Per the publication, the cell subset or site label means: CD45RA+ positively selected. The source of this sequence is a man aged 18 to 35 in good health. Some clones in this sample may be carry-over from other donors' samples. The chain was built from TRBV5-1 and TRBJ2-1, and TRBD2 matches 13 of the central bases. Here is the DNA: TGCGCCAGCAGCCCAAGGACTAGCGGGGGCAATGAGCAGTTCTTC. Its translation reads: CASSPRTSGGNEQFF.